Included here is one TCR beta chain sequence, with context. The data were obtained in a study of technical replicates of blood from a few donors. CDR3 length equals 16 residues. Germline V gene data show CDR1 as SGDLS and CDR2 as YYNGEE. V was clipped by 4 bases and J by 8 bases; unmatched bases: 11. Using immunoSEQ multiplex PCR, the repertoire was profiled, and TCRdb retains in-frame clones only, with some absent. This repertoire shows around 85,000 clones, around 94% found once; its top ten account for 0.25%. This receptor was taken from a human donor in good health. The chain has TRBV9 and TRBJ2-3; 12 bases match TRBD2. The sequenced material came from T cells isolated from PBMCs. DNA of the CDR3: TGTGCCAGCAGCCCATTACTAGCGGGAGGTGATGGTACGCAGTATTTT. The encoded protein is CASSPLLAGGDGTQYF.